This T cell receptor beta chain came from a study of T cell repertoires in ileal Crohn's disease. As for the study in general: Surgery for a complication: stricturing in around 60%, penetrating in about 40%. Study-wide results and caveats: Every patient over 26.8% clonality showed endoscopic recurrence.

V was shortened by 8 bases and J by 7 bases, with 15 bases between the two germline ends. The germline V gene encodes CDR1 SNHLY and CDR2 FYNNEI. The CDR3 is 13 residues long. Eligibility required adulthood, ileal or ileocolonic Crohn's disease and indicated ileocolonic resection. Note on this clone: What it binds is not known.

Here immunoSEQ multiplex PCR was the method, and the copy in TCRdb shows in-frame clones only, minus some. The data show 13,000 to 15,000 clones, with nearly 85% seen just once and 6% to 7% held by the top ten. This clonotype originated in an adult with Crohn's disease. Sequenced sample: ileal tissue. The chain couples TRBV2 to TRBJ1-5, with no clear D. The CDR3 DNA reads as TGTGCCAGCGGCGGGGAGGCCCGGCAGCCCCAGCATTTT. It encodes CASGGEARQPQHF.